A selection of T cell receptor beta chains follows, all from one sample in a study of T cell responses to AZD1222 COVID-19 vaccine. Here immunoSEQ multiplex PCR was the method, and the copy in TCRdb shows in-frame clones only, minus some. The table records 100,000 or so clones, roughly 90% of them present only once. The sample was peripheral blood, taken on day 0 of AZD1222 vaccination. The receptors stem from an adult in good health. Both conserved end residues are part of each CDR3. The D gene is left open where the match is weak. For some rows the clone size is stated as once, few or many, or as a class when expanded; others skip it.

j_call	v_call	d_call	clone_size	cdr3_aa	cdr3_nt
TRBJ1-2	TRBV28	.	.	CASSLAEYGYTF	TGTGCCAGCAGTTTAGCAGAGTATGGCTACACCTTC
TRBJ2-3	TRBV7-2	.	.	CASSLGNVRDTQYF	TGTGCCAGCAGCTTAGGGAACGTAAGGGATACGCAGTATTTT
TRBJ1-6	TRBV2	.	.	CASSDQGRNSPLHF	TGTGCCAGCAGTGACCAGGGGCGCAATTCACCCCTCCACTTT
TRBJ1-1	TRBV6-5	TRBD1	.	CASRTGGMNTEAFF	TGTGCCAGCAGGACAGGGGGCATGAACACTGAAGCTTTCTTT
TRBJ1-2	TRBV2	.	.	CASRGGNYGYTF	TGTGCCAGCCGGGGAGGGAACTATGGCTACACCTTC
TRBJ2-5	TRBV19	TRBD1	.	CASAGWDRGKETQYF	TGTGCCAGTGCCGGTTGGGACAGGGGGAAAGAGACCCAGTACTTC
TRBJ2-7	TRBV5-1	.	.	CASSFGGEQYF	TGCGCCAGCAGCTTTGGGGGCGAGCAGTACTTC
TRBJ1-6	TRBV5-4	.	.	CASSEQGRSNSPLHF	TGTGCCAGCAGCGAACAGGGTAGGAGTAATTCACCCCTCCACTTT
TRBJ2-7	TRBV6-2/TRBV6-3	TRBD2	once	CASSYPGLAGGYEQYF	TGTGCCAGCAGTTACCCGGGACTAGCGGGGGGATACGAGCAGTACTTC
TRBJ2-7	TRBV11-2	.	.	CASSLVETASYEQYF	TGTGCCAGCAGCTTAGTCGAGACAGCTAGCTACGAGCAGTACTTC
TRBJ1-6	TRBV20-1	TRBD1	.	CSASQGAGGNSPLHF	TGCAGTGCTAGTCAGGGGGCAGGGGGGAATTCACCCCTCCACTTT
TRBJ2-5	TRBV9	.	.	CASSAGISTGETQYF	TGTGCCAGCAGCGCCGGTATTTCTACCGGAGAGACCCAGTACTTC
TRBJ1-2	TRBV7-2	TRBD1	.	CASSLQVTGRYGYTF	TGTGCCAGCAGCTTACAGGTGACAGGGAGGTACGGCTACACCTTC
TRBJ2-7	TRBV6-1	TRBD2	.	CASSERRGGLEQYF	TGTGCCAGCAGTGAAAGGCGGGGGGGCCTCGAGCAGTACTTC
TRBJ1-3	TRBV4-3	.	.	CASSPLRGGIGNTIYF	TGCGCCAGCAGCCCCCTGAGGGGGGGGATCGGAAACACCATATATTTT
TRBJ2-1	TRBV20-1	.	.	CSASWGRSYNEQFF	TGCAGTGCTAGTTGGGGTCGTTCCTACAATGAGCAGTTCTTC
TRBJ2-1	TRBV4-3	.	.	CASRGGGSYNEQFF	TGCGCCTCCCGAGGGGGGGGCTCCTACAATGAGCAGTTCTTC
TRBJ2-7	TRBV6-2/TRBV6-3	.	.	CASSLRQIPYEQYF	TGTGCCAGCAGCCTTCGACAGATCCCCTACGAGCAGTACTTC
TRBJ2-7	TRBV7-2	.	.	CASGNRVKPYEQYF	TGTGCCAGCGGAAATAGGGTGAAGCCCTACGAGCAGTACTTC
TRBJ1-6	TRBV13	.	.	CASSPLTRGSSYNSPLHF	TGTGCCAGCAGTCCCCTTACCCGGGGCAGCTCCTATAATTCACCCCTCCACTTT
TRBJ1-5	TRBV11-2	TRBD1	.	CASSAATGGWNQPQHF	TGTGCCAGCAGCGCCGCGACAGGGGGCTGGAATCAGCCCCAGCATTTT
TRBJ2-5	TRBV6-2/TRBV6-3	.	.	CASSQPPTETGETQYF	TGTGCCAGCAGCCAACCCCCGACAGAAACGGGGGAGACCCAGTACTTC
TRBJ1-5	TRBV24-1	.	.	CAAARDSNQPQHF	TGTGCCGCGGCCCGGGACAGCAATCAGCCCCAGCATTTT
TRBJ1-4	TRBV5-6	.	.	CASSAGTINEKLFF	TGTGCCAGCAGCGCCGGGACGATTAATGAAAAACTGTTTTTT
TRBJ2-1	TRBV7-9	.	.	CASSLAVNEQFF	TGTGCCAGCAGCTTAGCCGTCAATGAGCAGTTCTTC
TRBJ1-1	TRBV9	.	.	CASSVVPRGEMNTEAFF	TGTGCCAGCAGCGTAGTCCCCCGGGGAGAAATGAACACTGAAGCTTTCTTT
TRBJ1-4	TRBV19	TRBD1	.	CASSPTGMGATNEKLFF	TGTGCCAGTAGCCCGACAGGGATGGGGGCAACTAATGAAAAACTGTTTTTT
TRBJ1-2	TRBV5-4	TRBD1	.	CASSGGQGRIGYTF	TGTGCCAGCAGCGGGGGACAGGGGAGGATCGGCTACACCTTC
TRBJ1-1	TRBV6-5	.	.	CASSSRSENTEAFF	TGTGCCAGCAGTTCCCGAAGCGAAAACACTGAAGCTTTCTTT
TRBJ2-1	TRBV6-5	TRBD2	.	CASSTSGGTYNEQFF	TGTGCCAGCAGTACCAGCGGGGGCACCTACAATGAGCAGTTCTTC
TRBJ2-3	TRBV20-1	.	.	CSASNADTQYF	TGCAGTGCTAGCAACGCAGATACGCAGTATTTT
TRBJ1-2	TRBV7-9	.	.	CASSLAGAEYGYTF	TGTGCCAGCAGCTTAGCGGGGGCGGAATATGGCTACACCTTC
TRBJ1-1	TRBV10-2	TRBD1	.	CASRDRGNTEAFF	TGCGCCAGCAGAGACAGGGGGAACACTGAAGCTTTCTTT
TRBJ2-7	TRBV4-2	TRBD2	.	CASSQDLQVRGGAGEQYF	TGTGCCAGCAGCCAAGATCTCCAGGTCCGCGGGGGGGCCGGCGAGCAGTACTTC
TRBJ1-1	TRBV19	.	.	CASRDRTYEAFF	TGTGCCAGTAGAGACAGGACCTATGAAGCTTTCTTT
TRBJ1-5	TRBV7-2	.	once	CASSLNDISQPQHF	TGTGCCAGCAGCTTAAATGATATTTCTCAGCCCCAGCATTTT
TRBJ1-6	TRBV28	.	.	CASSPPPQGTSPLHF	TGTGCCAGCAGTCCCCCCCCACAGGGAACTTCACCCCTCCACTTT
TRBJ2-7	TRBV3-1/TRBV3-2	TRBD1	.	CASSHGQGGAYEQYF	TGTGCCAGCAGCCACGGACAGGGTGGTGCCTACGAGCAGTACTTC
TRBJ1-5	TRBV25-1	.	once	CASSPFQGSQPQHF	TGTGCCAGCAGTCCCTTCCAGGGATCTCAGCCCCAGCATTTT
TRBJ2-7	TRBV21-1	.	.	CASSKVKHYEQYF	TGTGCCAGCAGCAAAGTGAAACACTACGAGCAGTACTTC
TRBJ1-1	TRBV18	.	.	CASSQGMNTEAFF	TGTGCCAGCTCACAGGGAATGAACACTGAAGCTTTCTTT
TRBJ1-5	TRBV19	.	.	CASSKGAWDQPQHF	TGTGCCAGTAGTAAGGGAGCATGGGATCAGCCCCAGCATTTT
TRBJ1-5	TRBV10-3	.	few	CAISDRETQPQHF	TGTGCCATCAGTGACAGGGAGACTCAGCCCCAGCATTTT
TRBJ2-1	TRBV5-4	.	.	CASSLTSPATQGQFF	TGTGCCAGCAGCTTAACTAGTCCCGCCACCCAGGGGCAGTTCTTC
TRBJ2-1	TRBV7-3	TRBD1	once	CASSPGTGGYNEQFF	TGTGCCAGCAGCCCCGGGACAGGGGGCTACAATGAGCAGTTCTTC
TRBJ2-3	TRBV7-2	TRBD1	.	CASSSRRQGGTDTQYF	TGTGCCAGCAGCAGCAGGAGACAGGGTGGCACAGATACGCAGTATTTT
TRBJ1-1	TRBV19	.	once	CASFRPATEAFF	TGTGCCAGCTTTCGACCGGCCACTGAAGCTTTCTTT
TRBJ1-5	TRBV5-5	TRBD1	.	CASSLGRGPQPQHF	TGTGCCAGCAGCTTGGGCAGGGGGCCTCAGCCCCAGCATTTT
TRBJ1-1	TRBV29-1	.	.	CSVGARVETEAFF	TGCAGCGTTGGTGCCCGGGTTGAAACTGAAGCTTTCTTT
TRBJ2-1	TRBV10-3	TRBD2	.	CAISDPPGGSYNEQFF	TGTGCCATCAGTGATCCACCGGGGGGGTCCTACAATGAGCAGTTCTTC
TRBJ2-7	TRBV7-2	TRBD1	.	CASSTSGTGSYEQYF	TGTGCCAGCAGCACGTCCGGGACAGGGTCCTACGAGCAGTACTTC
TRBJ2-1	TRBV7-2	TRBD2	once	CASSPLAGGPPWNEQFF	TGTGCCAGCAGCCCCTTAGCGGGGGGGCCCCCTTGGAATGAGCAGTTCTTC
TRBJ1-1	TRBV9	.	.	CASSPRTGSEAFF	TGTGCCAGCAGCCCCCGGACGGGGTCAGAAGCTTTCTTT
TRBJ2-1	TRBV7-9	.	once	CASSETGGEQFF	TGTGCCAGCAGCGAAACAGGCGGAGAGCAGTTCTTC
TRBJ1-1	TRBV4-1	TRBD1	.	CASSHPGQGTEAFF	TGCGCCAGCAGCCATCCCGGACAGGGCACTGAAGCTTTCTTT